One and the same sample provided the 32 T cell receptor beta chains below, sequenced in a study of identical twins (dated by TCRdb to about 2016). The library was made by 5' RACE. Sequencing used an Illumina HiSeq 2000. TCRdb trimmed the raw reads at Q25, called clones with MiXCR and kept productive beta chains. A single entry per CDR3 protein holds the most common genes and DNA from its merged rows. This sample is represented by approximately 210,000 distinct CDR3 sequences; approximately 7.1% of them were singletons. Clones ranked in the top ten supply roughly 15% of the sample. This sample also appeared in a second study, on T cells expressing NK-cell markers.

Material: CD8+ T cells sorted from blood. The receptor set was obtained from a woman in her late teens or twenties in good health.

This clonotype was found many times. The chain is built from TRBV29-1 and TRBJ1-3; D unresolved. The CDR3 contains 13 residues. Germline-derived CDR1 and CDR2 are SQVTM and ANQGSEA. V shed 2 bases and J shed 0 bases, with 5 bases lying between them. CDR3 loop: CSVESASGNTIYF. In nucleotides, the CDR3 is TGCAGCGTTGAATCTGCCTCTGGAAACACCATATATTTT.

This clonotype was detected many times. The chain uses TRBV3-1 and TRBJ2-1, with D possibly being TRBD2 (5 bases). CDR3 size: 15 residues. Germline V lookup: CDR1 LGHDT, CDR2 YNNKEL (reference sequence). Trimming shortened V by 0 bases and J by 5 bases, and 11 bases separated the two germline ends. CDR3 in DNA: TGTGCCAGCAGCCAAGAGAGGAGCGGAAACAATGAGCAGTTCTTC. Protein sequence: CASSQERSGNNEQFF.

This clonotype was seen a handful of times. V and J are TRBV29-1 and TRBJ2-3; possibly TRBD1 or TRBD2 for D (6 bases each). The CDR3 covers 14 residues. CDR1 is SQVTM, CDR2 ANQGSEA, per germline. V lost 4 bases and J lost 1, with 12 bases in between. CDR3 coding DNA: TGCAGCGTTGTGGGTCGGGGGCGCACAGATACGCAGTATTTT. Encoded protein: CSVVGRGRTDTQYF.

This clonotype was found many times. V usage is TRBV3-1 and J usage is TRBJ2-7; unclear D gene. Per germline, CDR1 LGHDT and CDR2 YNNKEL (reference sequence). This CDR3 has 12 amino acids. V lost 3 bases, J lost 5 bases, and 8 bases lay in between. The CDR3 DNA sequence: TGTGCCAGCAGCCAGTCCCCCCACGAGCAGTACTTC. It specifies CASSQSPHEQYF.

This clonotype has a handful of counts. The chain is built from TRBV6-2 or TRBV6-3 and TRBJ2-7; 7 bases fit TRBD1. The CDR3 extends over 14 amino acids. Germline CDR1 is MNHEY and CDR2 is SVGEGT. V shed 6 bases and J 7 bases; nucleotides not matched to a gene: 12. CDR3 region: CASSRGQAVWEQYF. CDR3 bases: TGTGCCAGCAGCCGTGGACAGGCCGTCTGGGAGCAGTACTTC.

This clonotype has just a few counts. The chain employs TRBV7-2 and TRBJ2-6; D call uncertain. Between the trimmed V and J ends, which lost 8 bases and 2 bases, there was a span of 7 bases. Germline CDR1 reads SGHTA; CDR2 reads FQGNSA. The CDR3 runs to 13 residues. This chain's CDR3 is CASVHPGANVLTF. Written as DNA, the CDR3 is TGTGCCAGCGTCCATCCTGGGGCCAACGTCCTGACTTTC.

V and J are TRBV4-3 and TRBJ2-7; no clear D. The CDR3 covers 14 residues. The germline V and J ends were trimmed by 0 bases and 4 bases, with 10 bases remaining between them. Germline V gene data show CDR1 as LGHNA and CDR2 as YSLEER. CDR3 sequence reads: CASSQDRQTYEQYF. The DNA for the CDR3 is TGCGCCAGCAGCCAAGATAGGCAGACTTACGAGCAGTACTTC.

The chain carries TRBV2 and TRBJ2-7; D is undetermined. Germline V lookup: CDR1 SNHLY, CDR2 FYNNEI. The CDR3 runs to 10 residues. V was cut by 8 bases and J by 4 bases, with 6 bases left in between. The CDR3 sequence is CASQGYEQYF. In nucleotides, the CDR3 is TGTGCCAGCCAAGGGTACGAGCAGTACTTC.

The chain links TRBV12-3 or TRBV12-4 to TRBJ1-1; a weak D match, TRBD1 (5 bases). There are 13 residues in the CDR3. V was shortened by 6 bases and J by 0 bases, with 8 bases between the two germline ends. The CDR3 reads CASSREMNTEAFF. The CDR3 DNA is TGTGCCAGCAGCAGGGAGATGAACACTGAAGCTTTCTTT.

This clonotype appeared many times. The chain carries TRBV6-5 and TRBJ2-7; 7 positions agree with TRBD2. The length of the CDR3 is 16 residues. V shed 0 bases, J shed 4 bases, and the junction held 9 bases outside the gene matches. The V gene's germline CDR1 is MNHEY and CDR2 SVGAGI. The CDR3 DNA sequence: TGTGCCAGCAGTTACTCTACTAGCGCAACCTTTTACGAGCAGTACTTC. It translates to CASSYSTSATFYEQYF.

This clonotype was detected a few times. This chain joins TRBV12-3 or TRBV12-4 and TRBJ2-1; 9 nucleotides line up with TRBD1. CDR3 length: 17 amino acids. Trimming removed 3 bases from V and 4 bases from J; junction bases left unmatched: 10. The CDR3 region has the DNA TGTGCCAGCAGTTTTGGTTCTGCCGGGACAGGGTACAATGAGCAGTTCTTC. The encoded protein is CASSFGSAGTGYNEQFF.

This clonotype showed up many times. The rearrangement links TRBV12-3 or TRBV12-4 to TRBJ1-5, with D hard to call. CDR3 size: 17 residues. The V gene lost 6 bases and the J gene lost 1 base, with 19 bases spanning the gap. Here the CDR3 DNA reads TGTGCCAGCAGCCCAGACATCGCCGTCGGGAGCAATCAGCCCCAGCATTTT. Encoded protein: CASSPDIAVGSNQPQHF.

The CDR3 DNA reads as TGTGCCAGCAGTCCGACAGTCAAGACCTATGGCTACACCTTC. Amino acids: CASSPTVKTYGYTF. The rearrangement uses TRBV27 and TRBJ1-2; the D gene is possibly TRBD1 (5 bases). The CDR3 contains 14 residues. Trimming left V 5 bases short and J 4 bases short, with 14 bases between. CDR1 MNHEY and CDR2 SMNVEV come from the germline V gene (reference sequence).

V and J are TRBV11-2 and TRBJ2-1, with D uncertain. Germline values: CDR1 SGHAT, CDR2 FQNNGV. The ends were cut back, 4 bases at V and 4 bases at J, with 11 bases in the middle. The CDR3 is 14 residues long. Here the CDR3 DNA reads TGTGCCAGCAGCTCGTGGACCGATTACAATGAGCAGTTCTTC. It codes for CASSSWTDYNEQFF.

This chain links TRBV29-1 with TRBJ1-1, with 8 bases matching TRBD1. The CDR3 has 13 amino acids. Germline CDR1 is SQVTM and CDR2 is ANQGSEA. Trimming removed 6 bases from V and 3 bases from J; junction bases left unmatched: 6. CDR3 sequence: CSVAGGAYTEAFF. Here the CDR3 DNA reads TGCAGCGTAGCAGGGGGCGCGTACACTGAAGCTTTCTTT.

The chain combines TRBV19 with TRBJ2-1; TRBD1 aligns across 9 bases. This CDR3 is 14 amino acids long. The trim removed 6 bases at V and 8 bases at J, leaving 8 bases unmatched. Germline loops: CDR1 LNHDA, CDR2 SQIVND (reference sequence). This CDR3 reads CASRSQGASYEQFF. CDR3 in DNA: TGTGCCAGTAGATCACAGGGGGCTTCCTATGAGCAGTTCTTC. Full variable domain (outside the CDR3, taken from reference TRBV19 and TRBJ2-1): DGGITQSPKYLFRKEGQNVTLSCEQNLNHDAMYWYRQDPGQGLRLIYYSQIVNDFQKGDIAEGYSVSREKKESFPLTVTSAQKNPTAFYLCASRSQGASYEQFFGPGTRLTVL.

This rearrangement joins TRBV7-2 to TRBJ2-7; tentatively, D is TRBD1 (5 bases). The CDR3 covers 13 residues. Trimming cost V 0 bases and J 5 bases, with 8 bases left between them. Germline V gives CDR1 SGHTA, CDR2 FQGNSA. CDR3 loop: CASSLARVNEQYF. Here the CDR3 DNA reads TGTGCCAGCAGCTTAGCCAGGGTAAACGAGCAGTACTTC.

The chain's CDR3 is CSGVPTEAFF. CDR3 sequence (DNA): TGCAGTGGTGTCCCGACTGAAGCTTTCTTT. This chain links TRBV20-1 with TRBJ1-1; D gene ambiguous. Germline V gene data show CDR1 as DFQATT and CDR2 as SNEGSKA (reference sequence). This CDR3 spans 10 amino acids. V shed 7 bases and J shed 5 bases, with 8 bases lying between them.

The chain recombines TRBV29-1 with TRBJ2-1; 7 bases line up with TRBD2. The CDR3 is 11 residues long. With 7 bases clipped from V and 10 bases from J, the junction kept 7 bases outside the gene matches. Looked up from germline, CDR1 is SQVTM and CDR2 is ANQGSEA. The CDR3 region has the DNA TGCAGCGGCACTAGCGAAGGCGAGCAGTTCTTC. Translating it yields CSGTSEGEQFF.

This chain uses TRBV12-3 or TRBV12-4 with TRBJ1-2; D may be TRBD1 (5 bases). V was clipped by 0 bases and J by 6 bases, with 11 bases between them. The CDR3 contains 14 residues. The chain's CDR3 is CASSLAREGHGYTF. CDR3 nucleotides: TGTGCCAGCAGTTTAGCCAGGGAGGGACATGGCTACACCTTC.

The sample holds a few counts of this clonotype. The V gene is TRBV7-9, the J gene TRBJ2-4; D tentatively reads TRBD1 or TRBD2 (5 bases each). V lost 3 bases and J 2 bases, leaving 11 bases between the germline ends. The CDR3 contains 15 residues. The germline gives CDR1 SEHNR, CDR2 FQNEAQ (reference sequence). The CDR3 bases are TGTGCCAGCAGCTTTGGTTGGGGGTCCAAAAACATTCAGTACTTC. This translates into CASSFGWGSKNIQYF.

The chain uses TRBV9 and TRBJ2-2, with TRBD2 matching over 8 bases. After removal of 0 bases from V and 7 bases from J, the junction contained 5 bases not matched to a gene. This CDR3 is 15 amino acids long. In germline, CDR1 is SGDLS, CDR2 YYNGEE. The CDR3 sequence is CASSVAGGPSGELFF. Written as DNA, the CDR3 is TGTGCCAGCAGCGTAGCGGGGGGGCCCAGCGGGGAGCTGTTTTTT.

The CDR3 region is CASSIGTDYEQYF. DNA for the CDR3: TGTGCCAGTAGTATTGGGACAGACTACGAGCAGTACTTC. V is TRBV19 and J is TRBJ2-7; 7 bases map to TRBD1. The CDR3 has 13 residues. Germline V gene lookup returns CDR1 LNHDA and CDR2 SQIVND (reference sequence). J lost 3 bases, V lost 3 bases, and 2 bases had no gene match.

The J gene is TRBJ2-5, the V gene TRBV7-9; 10 positions agree with TRBD2. The CDR3 has 16 amino acids. Germline V gene sequence: CDR1 SEHNR, CDR2 FQNEAQ (reference sequence). Trimming took 2 bases from V and 5 from J; bases not matched to a gene: 8. This chain's CDR3 is CASSLTSGVPWETQYF. In DNA, the CDR3 is TGTGCCAGCAGCTTAACTAGCGGGGTCCCCTGGGAGACCCAGTACTTC.

The rearrangement links TRBV29-1 to TRBJ1-1, with D unresolved. This CDR3 is 12 amino acids long. Looked up from germline, CDR1 is SQVTM and CDR2 is ANQGSEA. The V and J ends lost 3 bases and 2 bases respectively, with 7 bases between them. CDR3 sequence (DNA): TGCAGCGTTGACGGACTAAACACTGAAGCTTTCTTT. Its protein is CSVDGLNTEAFF. The whole variable domain, filled in from reference TRBV29-1 and TRBJ1-1, reads SAVISQKPSRDICQRGTSLTIQCQVDSQVTMMFWYRQQPGQSLTLIATANQGSEATYESGFVIDKFPISRPNLTFSTLTVSNMSPEDSSIYLCSVDGLNTEAFFGQGTRLTVV.

V gene TRBV11-2 combines with J gene TRBJ2-1; 11 nucleotides line up with TRBD2. Germline V CDR1 and CDR2: SGHAT, FQNNGV. V lost 6 bases, J lost 7 bases, and 5 bases stayed unmatched. CDR3 size: 14 residues. The CDR3 here is CASRGTSGLNEQFF. In DNA, the CDR3 is TGTGCCAGCAGGGGGACTAGCGGACTGAATGAGCAGTTCTTC.

J is TRBJ2-1 and V is TRBV4-3; D gene uncertain. The CDR3 is made up of 11 amino acids. Germline CDR1 and CDR2: LGHNA and YSLEER. Trimming pared 10 bases from V and 10 bases from J, leaving 14 bases between. The CDR3 sequence: CATTNGGEQFF. For the CDR3, the DNA is TGCGCCACGACGAATGGTGGAGAGCAGTTCTTC.

The rearrangement joins TRBV16 to TRBJ2-7; 9 bases match TRBD1. CDR1 and CDR2 (germline): KGHSY, FQNENV. The J segment lost 5 bases and the V segment lost 2 bases, leaving 4 bases of the junction unmatched. The CDR3 length is 14 residues. The CDR3 protein is CASSQLDRGHEQYF. In DNA, the CDR3 is TGTGCCAGCAGCCAACTGGACAGGGGCCACGAGCAGTACTTC.

The rearrangement links TRBV2 to TRBJ2-3, with TRBD2 matching 11 bases. With V trimmed by 6 bases and J by 6 bases, 11 bases remained unmatched. CDR3 length: 16 residues. Germline V gene lookup returns CDR1 SNHLY and CDR2 FYNNEI. DNA for the CDR3: TGTGCCAGCAGGGGGCTAGCGGGGGGCCCCCGGGATACGCAGTATTTT. Translating gives CASRGLAGGPRDTQYF.

The rearrangement joins TRBV27 to TRBJ1-2; D ambiguous. The germline V and J ends were trimmed by 3 bases and 8 bases, with 13 bases remaining between them. The CDR3 sequence is 13 residues long. Germline CDR1 MNHEY, CDR2 SMNVEV (reference sequence). The DNA for the CDR3 is TGTGCCAGCAGTTTTAACGGCCAAGGGGGCTACACCTTC. Its translation is CASSFNGQGGYTF.

There are many counts of this clonotype. The chain joins TRBV12-3 or TRBV12-4 to TRBJ2-7; tentative D call: TRBD1 (6 bases). This CDR3 region has 12 residues. V shed 8 bases and J shed 6 bases, with 14 bases lying between them. The CDR3 protein is CASGRTGFEQYF. As DNA, the CDR3 is TGTGCCAGCGGGAGAACAGGGTTCGAGCAGTACTTC.

This clonotype occurred many times. The chain carries TRBV25-1 and TRBJ1-1, with 9 bases lining up with TRBD1. There are 13 residues in the CDR3. Trimming cost V 6 bases and J 6 bases; bases outside gene matches: 5. Germline CDR1 is MGHDK and CDR2 is SYGVNS. The CDR3 protein is CASSGNRGPEAFF. CDR3 nucleotide sequence: TGTGCCAGCAGCGGTAACAGGGGGCCTGAAGCTTTCTTT.